The sequence of this T cell receptor beta chain was determined in a study of tumor-infiltrating lymphocytes in primary liver carcinoma. The CDR3 contains 15 residues. Germline lookup yields CDR1 SGHAT and CDR2 FQDESV (reference sequence). Unsorted bulk tissue of about 20-30 mg yielded co-extracted RNA and DNA. Tumor samples uniformly had over 80% viable tumor cells. With 500 ng total RNA as template and a constant-region primer, TCR beta cDNA was made. The TCR beta library was amplified through three nested multiplex PCR rounds in a modified ARM-PCR procedure. The opening two PCR rounds, around 9 cycles each, paired TRBV1-TRBV30 forward primers with a C-beta reverse primer. A single record per CDR3 protein comes from TCRdb applying MiXCR to the multiplex PCR reads. This table holds about 50,000 distinct CDR3 sequences, 60% to 80% found once. The count of this clonotype is one. At one of its ends the junction is not consistent with the germline gene, which may arise from a read error.

The genes are TRBV11-1 and TRBJ1-1; D possibly corresponds to TRBD1 (6 bases). Sequenced: liver tumor tissue from sampling region 5. As for subset: tumor region T5, tumor centre. The clonotype comes from a man in his forties with primary liver carcinoma and hepatitis B virus infection. The CDR3 is CVSSWSARGNTEAFF. The CDR3 nucleotides read TGTGTCAGCAGCTGGTCAGCCAGGGGTAACACTGAAGCTTTCTTT.